Included here is one T cell receptor (beta chain) sequence, with context. The V gene end was trimmed by 6 bases and the J gene end by 2 bases; junction bases not matched to a gene: 10. This CDR3 has 15 amino acids. The V gene's germline CDR1 is SGDLS and CDR2 YYNGEE. The sample originates from a study of blood T cell repertoires in COVID-19. Study-level background: The United States, Italy and Spain were the sources of the acute and convalescent COVID-19 samples. PBMCs, B-cell-depleted T cells, or T cells provided the cDNA or gDNA that made up the material.

In the study's own analysis: Reference gene primer amplification gave estimated nucleated cell counts. Measured with immunoSEQ multiplex PCR; TCRdb has only the in-frame clones, and not every one. That table supplies the V and J calls and clone size; D and trimming were determined from the DNA. Of 130,000 to 150,000 clones listed, approximately 80% were seen once; the top ten hold approximately 6.1%. The sample consisted of peripheral blood. The chain combines TRBV9 with TRBJ2-5, with 7 bases fitting TRBD1. This receptor was obtained from a human donor in a cohort sampled during active COVID-19. DNA of the CDR3: TGTGCCAGCACCCCACAGGGGTCCCTACAAGAGACCCAGTACTTC. It is translated as CASTPQGSLQETQYF.